These 22 T cell receptor beta chains were sequenced from one sample in a study of blood T cell repertoires in COVID-19 (TCRdb year 2020). Library generation was performed with the immunoSEQ multiplex PCR assay. TCRdb stores this immuneACCESS table with in-frame sequences only. Part of the clones is absent; in the studies checked, under half of the shortfall reflects unresolved V genes, and no reason is known for the rest. This sample lists 76,000 or so clones; about 90% were detected once. Under 6% of the sample is in the top ten clones. Source material: peripheral blood. The receptor source for this set is a human donor in a cohort sampled during active COVID-19.

The chain has TRBV5-4 and TRBJ1-1, with 10 nucleotides matching TRBD1. V was clipped by 0 bases and J by 4 bases; unmatched bases: 0. The germline V gene encodes CDR1 SGHNT and CDR2 YYREEE (reference sequence). The CDR3 runs to 14 residues. CDR3 coding DNA: TGTGCCAGCAGCTTGGGGACAGGGGGCACTGAAGCTTTCTTT. Translated, it gives CASSLGTGGTEAFF.

V gene TRBV19 combines with J gene TRBJ2-7, with D perhaps TRBD2 (5 bases). Per the germline V gene, CDR1 is LNHDA and CDR2 is SQIVND (reference sequence). This CDR3 has 14 residues. Trimming stripped 5 bases from V and 7 bases from J, with 18 bases between. CDR3 nucleotide sequence: TGTGCCAGTAGTCTCTCCAAAGGGAGTTTGGAGCAGTACTTC. Its protein is CASSLSKGSLEQYF. The entire variable domain, with the rest obtained from reference TRBV19 and TRBJ2-7, is as follows: DGGITQSPKYLFRKEGQNVTLSCEQNLNHDAMYWYRQDPGQGLRLIYYSQIVNDFQKGDIAEGYSVSREKKESFPLTVTSAQKNPTAFYLCASSLSKGSLEQYFGPGTRLTVT.

The sample holds a few counts of this clone. CDR3 in DNA: TGTGCCAGCAGTTTCGGGACAGTTGGCAATCAGCCCCAGCATTTT. It specifies CASSFGTVGNQPQHF. The J gene is TRBJ1-5, the V gene TRBV27; 7 nucleotides match TRBD1. V lost 3 bases to trimming and J lost 2 bases; unmatched junction nucleotides: 4. Germline CDR1 is MNHEY and CDR2 is SMNVEV (reference sequence). This CDR3 comprises 15 residues.

The rearrangement joins TRBV2 to TRBJ1-5; D unclear. Germline lookup yields CDR1 SNHLY and CDR2 FYNNEI. V lost 2 bases, J lost 7 bases, and 12 bases lay in between. This CDR3 contains 14 residues. CDR3 residues: CASSELTGSQPQHF. The DNA for the CDR3 is TGTGCCAGCAGTGAACTGACGGGTTCCCAGCCCCAGCATTTT.

This clone was counted once. The chain recombines TRBV19 with TRBJ2-4; 7 positions match TRBD1. CDR1 is LNHDA, CDR2 SQIVND, per germline (reference sequence). After removal of 5 bases from V and 0 bases from J, the junction contained 16 bases not matched to a gene. The CDR3 consists of 19 residues. CDR3 DNA: TGTGCCAGTAGTGCAGGGACAGCTCGGAAGCCGCTAGCCAAAAACATTCAGTACTTC. This translates into CASSAGTARKPLAKNIQYF.

The chain couples TRBV7-6 to TRBJ2-1, with TRBD2 matching 12 bases. The CDR3 loop spans 17 amino acids. Trimming removed 4 bases from V and 2 bases from J; junction bases left unmatched: 6. Germline CDR1 SGHVS, CDR2 FNYEAQ. CDR3: CASSSRTSGETYNEQFF. The CDR3 DNA sequence: TGTGCCAGCAGCTCCAGGACTAGCGGGGAGACCTACAATGAGCAGTTCTTC.

The rearrangement uses TRBV16 and TRBJ1-4; D is uncertain. Germline V lookup: CDR1 KGHSY, CDR2 FQNENV. Deletions cut 4 bases from V and 10 bases from J, with 13 bases between. The CDR3 covers 13 residues. The chain's CDR3 is CASSPQEEGKLFF. The CDR3 bases are TGTGCCAGCAGCCCACAAGAGGAGGGAAAACTGTTTTTT.

V usage is TRBV30 and J usage is TRBJ1-1; D remains ambiguous. The CDR3 extends over 12 amino acids. Per germline, CDR1 GTSNPN and CDR2 SVGIG (reference sequence). Trimming shortened V by 1 base and J by 6 bases, and 9 bases separated the two germline ends. DNA of the CDR3: TGTGCCTGGAGTGACCTAGGCCCTGAAGCTTTCTTT. Translation gives CAWSDLGPEAFF.

This chain connects TRBV15 to TRBJ1-1; 9 bases fit TRBD1. Germline CDR1 LNHNV, CDR2 YYDKDF (reference sequence). This CDR3 contains 14 residues. The V segment lost 2 bases and the J segment 3 bases; nucleotides outside the gene matches: 1. The CDR3 region has the DNA TGTGCCACCAGCAGACGACAGGGGGACACTGAAGCTTTCTTT. It is translated as CATSRRQGDTEAFF. Complete variable domain (other parts from reference TRBV15 and TRBJ1-1): DAMVIQNPRYQVTQFGKPVTLSCSQTLNHNVMYWYQQKSSQAPKLLFHYYDKDFNNEADTPDNFQSRRPNTSFCFLDIRSPGLGDTAMYLCATSRRQGDTEAFFGQGTRLTVV.

This sequence joins TRBV18 and TRBJ1-2; unclear D gene. The CDR3 has 17 residues. Per the germline V gene, CDR1 is KGHSH and CDR2 is LQKENI. Deletions cut 2 bases from V and 5 bases from J, with 21 bases between. CDR3 residues: CASSPEPYLRVGYGYTF. The CDR3 nucleotides read TGTGCCAGCTCACCAGAGCCTTATTTGAGGGTCGGATATGGCTACACCTTC. The full variable domain, completed using reference TRBV18 and TRBJ1-2, is NAGVMQNPRHLVRRRGQEARLRCSPMKGHSHVYWYRQLPEEGLKFMVYLQKENIIDESGMPKERFSAEFPKEGPSILRIQQVVRGDSAAYFCASSPEPYLRVGYGYTFGSGTRLTVV.

The chain is built from TRBV11-2 and TRBJ2-7, with 8 bases fitting TRBD1. This CDR3 comprises 16 residues. J gave up 4 bases and V 3 bases, and 11 bases lay outside the gene matches. The germline V gene encodes CDR1 SGHAT and CDR2 FQNNGV. CDR3 coding DNA: TGTGCCAGCAGCTTCGAAACCGGGACAGGACTTTACGAGCAGTACTTC. As protein: CASSFETGTGLYEQYF.

This clone appeared a single time. The V gene is TRBV6-4, the J gene TRBJ2-1; 7 nucleotides line up with TRBD2. Trimming took 0 bases from V and 15 from J; bases not matched to a gene: 11. The CDR3 is 14 amino acids. Germline CDR1 is MRHNA and CDR2 is SNTAGT. CDR3 sequence: CASSDSGYGGSRFF. The CDR3 coding sequence is TGTGCCAGCAGTGACTCGGGGTACGGGGGGAGTCGGTTCTTC.

The chain couples TRBV7-8 to TRBJ2-7, with 8 nucleotides matching TRBD2. The CDR3 covers 15 residues. Germline loops: CDR1 SGHVS, CDR2 FQNEAQ. Trimming took 2 bases from V and 2 from J; bases not matched to a gene: 5. Written as DNA, the CDR3 is TGTGCCAGCAGCTTACGGGGGGGGCCAACCTACGAGCAGTACTTC. Translating it yields CASSLRGGPTYEQYF. The complete variable domain, with remaining parts taken from reference TRBV7-8 and TRBJ2-7, reads GAGVSQSPRYKVAKRGQDVALRCDPISGHVSLFWYQQALGQGPEFLTYFQNEAQLDKSGLPSDRFFAERPEGSVSTLKIQRTQQEDSAVYLCASSLRGGPTYEQYFGPGTRLTVT.

This chain links TRBV7-3 with TRBJ2-3; 8 nucleotides match TRBD2. CDR1 and CDR2 from the germline V gene are SGHTA and FQGTGA. The J segment lost 2 bases and the V segment lost 4 bases, leaving 5 bases of the junction unmatched. This CDR3 region has 15 residues. CDR3 region: CASSSASGPTDTQYF. The CDR3 nucleotides are TGTGCCAGCAGCTCAGCTAGCGGGCCCACAGATACGCAGTATTTT. The complete variable domain, with remaining parts taken from reference TRBV7-3 and TRBJ2-3, reads GAGVSQTPSNKVTEKGKYVELRCDPISGHTALYWYRQSLGQGPEFLIYFQGTGAADDSGLPNDRFFAVRPEGSVSTLKIQRTERGDSAVYLCASSSASGPTDTQYFGPGTRLTVL.

This chain links TRBV12-5 with TRBJ1-2; the D gene is possibly TRBD1 (6 bases). Trimming removed 7 bases at V and 3 bases at J, with 12 bases between. Germline assignment: CDR1 LGHNT and CDR2 FRNRAP. This CDR3 has 13 residues. The CDR3 is CASAREGDYGYTF. CDR3 DNA sequence: TGTGCTAGTGCCCGAGAGGGGGACTATGGCTACACCTTC.

The gene calls are TRBV11-2 and TRBJ2-7, with 8 positions matching TRBD2. From germline, CDR1 is SGHAT and CDR2 FQNNGV. V lost 0 bases and J lost 0; bases outside the gene matches: 7. This CDR3 spans 17 amino acids. CDR3 nucleotides: TGTGCCAGCAGCTTAGATCTTAGCGGGACCCTCTCCTACGAGCAGTACTTC. It encodes CASSLDLSGTLSYEQYF.

The J gene is TRBJ1-6, the V gene TRBV3-1 (or the pseudogene TRBV3-2); D gene uncertain. The germline V gene has CDR1 LGHDT and CDR2 YNNKEL (reference sequence). The CDR3 length is 14 residues. The germline V and J ends were trimmed by 3 bases and 9 bases, with 12 bases remaining between them. The CDR3 loop is CASSQTGRTSPLHF. CDR3 DNA: TGTGCCAGCAGCCAGACGGGGAGAACTTCACCCCTCCACTTT.

This clone was seen a few times. The CDR3 bases are TGTGCCAGCAGCCAGGGTCCTGAGAGAGGTCAGCCCCAGCATTTT. Protein sequence: CASSQGPERGQPQHF. This chain uses TRBV7-6 with TRBJ1-5; D is perhaps TRBD1 (5 bases). V was trimmed by 5 bases and J by 6 bases, leaving 17 bases between them. The CDR3 runs 15 residues. Germline lookup yields CDR1 SGHVS and CDR2 FNYEAQ.

The table lists this clone with a count of one. The chain employs TRBV30 and TRBJ2-7, with 7 bases identical to TRBD2. The CDR3 loop spans 11 amino acids. The V and J ends lost 5 bases and 3 bases, in that order; junction bases with no gene match: 1. Germline-derived CDR1 and CDR2 are GTSNPN and SVGIG (reference sequence). The CDR3, as DNA: TGTGCCTGGGGGAGGGACTACGAGCAGTACTTC. Translated: CAWGRDYEQYF.

This chain joins TRBV19 and TRBJ1-2, with 8 positions matching TRBD1. There are 14 residues in the CDR3. CDR1 and CDR2 (germline): LNHDA, SQIVND (reference sequence). V was pared by 4 bases and J by 2 bases, with 3 bases of the junction left unmatched. The CDR3 loop reads CASSTGQGNYGYTF. Here the CDR3 DNA reads TGTGCCAGTAGTACAGGACAGGGAAACTATGGCTACACCTTC.

The chain uses TRBV4-3 and TRBJ2-3, with 10 nucleotides matching TRBD2. V was clipped by 0 bases and J by 15 bases; unmatched bases: 15. The CDR3 runs 16 residues. Germline-derived CDR1 and CDR2 are LGHNA and YSLEER. The CDR3 reads CASSQDRLAGAATLYF. CDR3 nucleotides: TGCGCCAGCAGCCAAGATCGTCTAGCGGGAGCTGCCACCTTATATTTT.

This chain connects TRBV2 to TRBJ1-5; D is uncertain. Germline lookup yields CDR1 SNHLY and CDR2 FYNNEI. The CDR3 covers 15 residues. V was shortened by 1 base and J by 2 bases, with 9 bases between the two germline ends. CDR3 in DNA: TGTGCCAGCAGTGAAGGTGATTCGGGCAATCAGCCCCAGCATTTT. This sequence encodes CASSEGDSGNQPQHF.